In its sample, the clone carrying this TCR beta chain was seen many times. Its cognate antigen is unknown. CDR1 and CDR2 from the germline V gene are SGHRS and YFSETQ. The CDR3 covers 12 residues. With 7 bases removed from V and 6 bases from J, the gap between germline ends came to 11 bases. For Graves' hyperthyroidism to be stable, ophthalmopathy could not progress within 18 months. Uncontrolled infection, other autoimmune disease, pregnancy or lactation barred patients from enrollment. The source of the PBMCs was roughly 10 ml of fresh peripheral blood. TCR beta CDR3 regions were amplified from RNA transcripts. Initially, a first-round RT-PCR of the TCR CDR3 employed the HTBI primer set. TCRdb itself ran the multiplex PCR reads through MiXCR, one entry per CDR3 protein. The data contain 300,000 to 350,000 distinct CDR3 sequences, around 20% of them seen just once; the ten biggest clones take up around half.

The data derive from a study of T cells in Graves' hyperthyroidism and ophthalmopathy. Overall study findings and caveats: Ophthalmopathy got predicted by the model a median around six months before its onset.

The rearrangement uses TRBV5-1 and TRBJ2-1; D gene unclear. This clonotype was sampled from a woman between 50 and 59 years old with Graves' hyperthyroidism. Material for sequencing was blood. CDR3 protein: CASVGSANEQFF. DNA for the CDR3: TGCGCCAGCGTAGGGTCGGCCAATGAGCAGTTCTTC.